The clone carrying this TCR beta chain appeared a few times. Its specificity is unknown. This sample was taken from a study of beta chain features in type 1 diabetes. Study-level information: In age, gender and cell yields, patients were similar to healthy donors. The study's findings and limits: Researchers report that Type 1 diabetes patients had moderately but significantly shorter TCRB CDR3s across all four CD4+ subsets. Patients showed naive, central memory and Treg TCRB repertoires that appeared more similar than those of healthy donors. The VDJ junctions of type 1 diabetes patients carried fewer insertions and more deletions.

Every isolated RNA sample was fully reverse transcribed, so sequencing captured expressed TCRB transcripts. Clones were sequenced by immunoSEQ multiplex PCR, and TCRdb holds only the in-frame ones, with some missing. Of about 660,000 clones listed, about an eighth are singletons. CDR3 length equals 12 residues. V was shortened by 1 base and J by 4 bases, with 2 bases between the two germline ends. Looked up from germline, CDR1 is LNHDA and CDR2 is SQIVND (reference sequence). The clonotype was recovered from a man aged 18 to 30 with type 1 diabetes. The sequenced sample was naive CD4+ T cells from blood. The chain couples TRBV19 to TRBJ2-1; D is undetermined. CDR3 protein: CASSIGYNEQFF. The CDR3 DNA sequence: TGTGCCAGTAGTATAGGATACAATGAGCAGTTCTTC.